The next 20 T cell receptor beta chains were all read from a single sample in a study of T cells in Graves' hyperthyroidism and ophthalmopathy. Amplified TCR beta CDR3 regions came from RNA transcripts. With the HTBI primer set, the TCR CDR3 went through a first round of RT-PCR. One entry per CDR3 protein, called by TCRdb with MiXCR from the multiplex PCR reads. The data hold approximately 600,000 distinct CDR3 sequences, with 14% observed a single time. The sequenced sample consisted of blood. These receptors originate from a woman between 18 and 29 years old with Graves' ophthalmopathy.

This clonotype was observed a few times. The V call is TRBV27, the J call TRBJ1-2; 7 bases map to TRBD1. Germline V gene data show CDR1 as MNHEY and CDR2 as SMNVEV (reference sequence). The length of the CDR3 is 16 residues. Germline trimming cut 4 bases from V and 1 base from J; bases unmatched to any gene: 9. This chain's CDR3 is CASSSSIGQDNYGYTF. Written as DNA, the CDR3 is TGTGCCAGCAGTTCTTCAATTGGACAGGATAACTATGGCTACACCTTC.

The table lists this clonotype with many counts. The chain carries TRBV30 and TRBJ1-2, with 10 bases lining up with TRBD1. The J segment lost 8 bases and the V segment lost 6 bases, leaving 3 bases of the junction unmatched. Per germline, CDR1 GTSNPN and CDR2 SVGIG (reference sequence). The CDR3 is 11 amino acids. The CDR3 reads CACDRGLGYTF. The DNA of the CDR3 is TGTGCCTGTGACAGGGGGCTGGGCTACACCTTC.

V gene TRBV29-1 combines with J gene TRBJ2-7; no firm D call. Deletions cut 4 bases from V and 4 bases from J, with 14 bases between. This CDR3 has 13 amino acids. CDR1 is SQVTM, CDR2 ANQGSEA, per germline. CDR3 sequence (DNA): TGCAGCGTTGTGGCCAGCCGAAGTTACGAGCAGTACTTC. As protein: CSVVASRSYEQYF.

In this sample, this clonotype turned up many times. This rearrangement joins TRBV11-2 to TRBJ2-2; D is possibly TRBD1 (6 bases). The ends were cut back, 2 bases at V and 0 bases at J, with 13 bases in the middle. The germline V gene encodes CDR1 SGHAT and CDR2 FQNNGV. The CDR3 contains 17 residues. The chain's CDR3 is CASSLISGTTNTGELFF. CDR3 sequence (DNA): TGTGCCAGCAGCTTAATTTCCGGGACAACGAACACCGGGGAGCTGTTTTTT.

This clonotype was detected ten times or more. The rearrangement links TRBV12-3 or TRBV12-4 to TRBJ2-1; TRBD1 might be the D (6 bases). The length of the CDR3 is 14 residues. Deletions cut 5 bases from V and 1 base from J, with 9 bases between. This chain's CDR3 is CASSEQGSYNEQFF. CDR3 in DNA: TGTGCCAGCAGTGAACAGGGATCCTACAATGAGCAGTTCTTC.

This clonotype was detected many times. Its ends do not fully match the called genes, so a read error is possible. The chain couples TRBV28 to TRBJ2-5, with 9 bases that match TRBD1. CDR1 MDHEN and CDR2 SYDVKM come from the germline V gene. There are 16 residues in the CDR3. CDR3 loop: CASSLGTGRGQEAQYF. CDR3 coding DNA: TGTGCCAGCAGTTTAGGGACAGGGAGGGGCCAAGAGGCCCAGTACTTC.

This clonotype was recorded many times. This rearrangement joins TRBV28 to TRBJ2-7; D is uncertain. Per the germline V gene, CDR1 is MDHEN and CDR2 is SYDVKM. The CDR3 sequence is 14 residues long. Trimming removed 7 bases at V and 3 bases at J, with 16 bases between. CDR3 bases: TGTGCCAGCAACCCTCTGGGGTTTCACTACGAGCAGTACTTC. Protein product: CASNPLGFHYEQYF.

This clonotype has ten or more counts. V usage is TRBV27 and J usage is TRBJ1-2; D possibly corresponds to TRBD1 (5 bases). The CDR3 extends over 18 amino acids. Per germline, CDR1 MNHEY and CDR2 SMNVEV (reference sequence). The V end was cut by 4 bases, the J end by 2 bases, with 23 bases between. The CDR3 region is CASSSIIRAGRGNYGYTF. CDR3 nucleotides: TGTGCCAGCAGTTCGATTATACGGGCGGGAAGGGGAAACTATGGCTACACCTTC.

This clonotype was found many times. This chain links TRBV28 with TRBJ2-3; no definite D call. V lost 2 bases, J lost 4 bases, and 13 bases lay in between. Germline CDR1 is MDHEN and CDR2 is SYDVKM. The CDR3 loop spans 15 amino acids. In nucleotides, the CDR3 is TGTGCCAGCAGTTTACCTCTAGGTTCGGCAGATACGCAGTATTTT. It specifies CASSLPLGSADTQYF. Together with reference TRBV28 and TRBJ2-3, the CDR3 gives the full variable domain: DVKVTQSSRYLVKRTGEKVFLECVQDMDHENMFWYRQDPGLGLRLIYFSYDVKMKEKGDIPEGYSVSREKKERFSLILESASTNQTSMYLCASSLPLGSADTQYFGPGTRLTVL.

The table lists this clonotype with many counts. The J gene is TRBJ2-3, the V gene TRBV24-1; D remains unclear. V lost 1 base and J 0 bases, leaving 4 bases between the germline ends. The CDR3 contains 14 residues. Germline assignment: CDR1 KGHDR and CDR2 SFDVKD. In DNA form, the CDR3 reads TGTGCCACCAGTGATTTAATAAGCACAGATACGCAGTATTTT. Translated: CATSDLISTDTQYF.

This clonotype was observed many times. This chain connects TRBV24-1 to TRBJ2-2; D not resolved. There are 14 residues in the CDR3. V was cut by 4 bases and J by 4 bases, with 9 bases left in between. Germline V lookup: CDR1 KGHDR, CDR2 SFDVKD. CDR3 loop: CATSEVRRTGELFF. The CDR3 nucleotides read TGTGCCACCAGTGAAGTTAGGCGCACCGGGGAGCTGTTTTTT.

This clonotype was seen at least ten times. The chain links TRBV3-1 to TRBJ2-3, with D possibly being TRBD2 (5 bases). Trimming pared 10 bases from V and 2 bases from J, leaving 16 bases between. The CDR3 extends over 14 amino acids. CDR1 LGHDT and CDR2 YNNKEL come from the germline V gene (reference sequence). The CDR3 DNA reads TGTGCCACTGCCCAGAGCGGCACCACAGATACGCAGTATTTT. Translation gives CATAQSGTTDTQYF.

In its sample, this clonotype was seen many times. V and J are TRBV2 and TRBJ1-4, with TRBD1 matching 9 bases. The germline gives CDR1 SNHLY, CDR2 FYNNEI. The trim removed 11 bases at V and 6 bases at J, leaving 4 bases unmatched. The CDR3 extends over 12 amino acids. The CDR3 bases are TGTGCCGGAGGACAGGGGTATGAAAAACTGTTTTTT. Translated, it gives CAGGQGYEKLFF.

In DNA form, the CDR3 reads TGTGCCAGCAGCCAAGTTGGAGATCTCTACGAGCAGTACTTC. Protein product: CASSQVGDLYEQYF. The chain employs TRBV4-2 and TRBJ2-7; no clear D gene. With 1 base removed from V and 3 bases from J, the gap between germline ends came to 10 bases. This CDR3 spans 14 amino acids. The V gene's germline CDR1 is LGHNA and CDR2 YNFKEQ.

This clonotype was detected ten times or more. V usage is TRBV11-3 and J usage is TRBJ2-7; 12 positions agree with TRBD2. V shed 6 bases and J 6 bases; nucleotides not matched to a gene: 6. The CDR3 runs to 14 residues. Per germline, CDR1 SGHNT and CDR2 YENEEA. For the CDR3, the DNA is TGTGCCAGCAGACTCGGACTAGCGGGACGCGAGCAGTACTTC. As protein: CASRLGLAGREQYF.

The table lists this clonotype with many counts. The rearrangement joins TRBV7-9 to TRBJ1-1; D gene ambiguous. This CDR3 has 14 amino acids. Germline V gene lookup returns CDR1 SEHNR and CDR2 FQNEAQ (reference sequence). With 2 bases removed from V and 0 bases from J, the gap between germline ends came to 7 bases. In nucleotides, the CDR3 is TGTGCCAGCAGCTTAAGCAGTGTGAACACTGAAGCTTTCTTT. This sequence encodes CASSLSSVNTEAFF.

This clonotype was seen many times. CDR3 in amino acids: CASSQVSEGHEQYF. CDR3 in DNA: TGTGCCAGCAGCCAAGTTTCTGAGGGCCACGAGCAGTACTTC. The chain couples TRBV3-1 to TRBJ2-7; tentative D call: TRBD2 (5 bases). Germline V gene sequence: CDR1 LGHDT, CDR2 YNNKEL (reference sequence). Trimming stripped 1 base from V and 5 bases from J, with 12 bases between. The CDR3 consists of 14 residues.

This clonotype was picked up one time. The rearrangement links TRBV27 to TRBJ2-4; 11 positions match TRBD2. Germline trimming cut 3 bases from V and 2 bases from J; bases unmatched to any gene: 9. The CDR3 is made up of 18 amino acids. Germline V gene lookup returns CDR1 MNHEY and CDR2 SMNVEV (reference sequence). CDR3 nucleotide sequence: TGTGCCAGCAGTTTGATGGGAGGACTAGCGGGTACCAAAAACATTCAGTACTTC. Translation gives CASSLMGGLAGTKNIQYF.

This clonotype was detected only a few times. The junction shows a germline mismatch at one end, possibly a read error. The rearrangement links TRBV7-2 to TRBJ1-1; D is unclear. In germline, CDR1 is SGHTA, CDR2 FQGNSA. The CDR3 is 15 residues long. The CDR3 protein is CASSQTRLPNTEAFF. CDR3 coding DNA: TGCGCCAGCAGCCAGACCCGGCTTCCAAACACTGAAGCTTTCTTT.

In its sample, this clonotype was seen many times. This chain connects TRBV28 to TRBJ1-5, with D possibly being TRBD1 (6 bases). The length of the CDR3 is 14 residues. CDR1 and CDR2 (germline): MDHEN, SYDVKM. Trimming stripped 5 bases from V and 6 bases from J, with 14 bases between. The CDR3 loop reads CASSLSTGIQPQHF. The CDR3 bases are TGTGCCAGCAGTCTCTCAACAGGGATTCAGCCCCAGCATTTT.